This T cell receptor (beta chain) was identified in a study of control samples from healthy donors and cancer patients (dated by TCRdb to between 2020 and 2021). Trimming removed 10 bases from V and 5 bases from J, leaving 17 bases between the germline ends. Taken from cysteine to phenylalanine, the CDR3 has 13 residues. Left in the record is the CDR3 DNA by itself, 39 bases read in frame from the first base. Per the germline V gene (reference sequence), LNHDA is the CDR1 and SQIVND is the CDR2. The receptor library was made with the immunoSEQ multiplex PCR assay. TCRdb carries this immuneACCESS record with in-frame sequences only. Its versions omit some clonotypes, under half of them owing to an unresolved V gene in the studies checked, with the rest unexplained. The sample contains 90,000 to 110,000 clones, around four fifths of them found a single time. Together, the top ten hold over 10% of the sample.

Comment on this clone: Its antigen remains unidentified. No base qualities exist here, and no much larger clone lies one base off it.

This TCR was sampled from a woman between 50 and 59 years old in good health. Sequenced sample: blood. The V gene is TRBV19 and the J gene is TRBJ2-5; the D gene is unclear. The DNA reads TGTGCCACCGCGGACCGCTCGGTGGAGACCCAGTACTTC. Translated, this is CATADRSVETQYF.